The 18 T cell receptor beta chains presented below share a single source sample, sequenced in a study of blood T cell repertoires in COVID-19. Only in-frame clones appear in the TCRdb table, and some are missing; sequencing was by immunoSEQ multiplex PCR. The table records fewer than 65,000 clones, roughly 90% of them present only once. Material: peripheral blood. These TCRs come from an elderly woman with acute or convalescent COVID-19.

V gene TRBV5-1 combines with J gene TRBJ2-3; TRBD2 agrees at 7 bases. After removal of 4 bases from V and 2 bases from J, the junction contained 10 bases not matched to a gene. The CDR3 has 16 amino acids. Germline V lookup: CDR1 SGHRS, CDR2 YFSETQ. The CDR3 DNA reads as TGCGCCAGCAGCGAGTTTAGCGGGTCAGCCACAGATACGCAGTATTTT. Protein sequence: CASSEFSGSATDTQYF.

The chain links TRBV7-9 to TRBJ2-4; TRBD2 matches 10 bases. This CDR3 region has 16 residues. The germline CDR1 and CDR2 sequences are SEHNR and FQNEAQ (reference sequence). J was trimmed by 3 bases and V by 3 bases; bases with no gene match: 5. The CDR3 here is CASSLWSGRGKNIQYF. DNA of the CDR3: TGTGCCAGCAGCTTGTGGAGCGGGAGGGGCAAAAACATTCAGTACTTC.

A few counts support this clone. V gene TRBV9 combines with J gene TRBJ1-2, with a weak D call TRBD1 (5 bases). Germline-derived CDR1 and CDR2 are SGDLS and YYNGEE. Trimming removed 0 bases at V and 4 bases at J, with 10 bases between. The CDR3 extends over 14 amino acids. The CDR3 loop is CASSVDSGPYGYTF. The CDR3 DNA reads as TGTGCCAGCAGCGTAGATTCAGGGCCCTATGGCTACACCTTC.

A few counts support this clone. The CDR3 bases are TGTGCCTGCTCACCGGGACAGAATTATGGCTACACCTTC. Translation: CACSPGQNYGYTF. The chain couples TRBV30 to TRBJ1-2, with TRBD1 matching over 7 bases. The germline V gene has CDR1 GTSNPN and CDR2 SVGIG (reference sequence). The trim removed 6 bases at V and 5 bases at J, leaving 9 bases unmatched. The CDR3 has 13 amino acids.

The CDR3 here is CASSVSSEQFF. The CDR3 DNA follows: TGTGCCAGCAGCGTGTCTTCGGAGCAGTTCTTC. V gene TRBV9 combines with J gene TRBJ2-1, with no clear D. Trimming cost V 2 bases and J 10 bases, with 7 bases left between them. The germline CDR1 and CDR2 sequences are SGDLS and YYNGEE. The CDR3 runs 11 residues.

CDR3 region: CASSLGDSYGYTF. Here the CDR3 DNA reads TGCGCCAGCAGCTTGGGGGACAGCTATGGCTACACCTTC. The V call is TRBV5-1, the J call TRBJ1-2; 7 bases map to TRBD1. With V trimmed by 0 bases and J by 4 bases, 0 bases remained unmatched. The V gene's germline CDR1 is SGHRS and CDR2 YFSETQ. The CDR3 contains 13 residues.

This sequence joins TRBV6-5 and TRBJ2-2, with a tentative D call TRBD1 (5 bases). The V gene lost 6 bases and the J gene lost 4 bases, with 15 bases spanning the gap. CDR1 is MNHEY, CDR2 SVGAGI, per germline. CDR3 size: 15 residues. The CDR3 is CASRDRQLGTGELFF. CDR3 nucleotides: TGTGCCAGCAGGGACCGACAGCTCGGCACCGGGGAGCTGTTTTTT.

V usage is TRBV7-2 and J usage is TRBJ2-3; 9 bases are shared with TRBD1. V lost 5 bases, J lost 0 bases, and 12 bases stayed unmatched. Looked up from germline, CDR1 is SGHTA and CDR2 is FQGNSA. The CDR3 has 18 residues. CDR3 in amino acids: CASSPRGTGLFSTDTQYF. CDR3 DNA sequence: TGTGCCAGCAGCCCCCGGGGGACAGGGCTATTTAGCACAGATACGCAGTATTTT. The whole variable domain, filled in from reference TRBV7-2 and TRBJ2-3, reads GAGVSQSPSNKVTEKGKDVELRCDPISGHTALYWYRQSLGQGLEFLIYFQGNSAPDKSGLPSDRFSAERTGGSVSTLTIQRTQQEDSAVYLCASSPRGTGLFSTDTQYFGPGTRLTVL.

The rearrangement joins TRBV6-2 or TRBV6-3 to TRBJ2-3; possible D gene TRBD1, 5 bases. The CDR3 length is 15 residues. Germline lookup yields CDR1 MNHEY and CDR2 SVGEGT. Trimming shortened V by 5 bases and J by 3 bases, and 15 bases separated the two germline ends. This chain's CDR3 is CASSRRSAGTDTQYF. CDR3 nucleotides: TGTGCCAGCAGTCGTCGGTCAGCAGGGACAGATACGCAGTATTTT.

The chain couples TRBV5-1 to TRBJ2-7, with TRBD2 identical over 8 bases. Trimming cost V 0 bases and J 0 bases; bases outside gene matches: 5. Germline V gene data show CDR1 as SGHRS and CDR2 as YFSETQ. There are 16 residues in the CDR3. The CDR3 DNA reads as TGCGCCAGCAGCTTGGGGACTAGCATTTACTCCTACGAGCAGTACTTC. It translates to CASSLGTSIYSYEQYF.

The chain couples TRBV7-2 to TRBJ1-5; no definite D call. V lost 6 bases and J 0 bases, leaving 15 bases between the germline ends. CDR3 size: 16 residues. CDR1 and CDR2 from the germline V gene are SGHTA and FQGNSA. CDR3 in amino acids: CASSLRSGYSNQPQHF. Written as DNA, the CDR3 is TGTGCCAGCAGTCTAAGGTCCGGGTATAGCAATCAGCCCCAGCATTTT. The whole variable domain, remainder taken from reference TRBV7-2 and TRBJ1-5, is GAGVSQSPSNKVTEKGKDVELRCDPISGHTALYWYRQSLGQGLEFLIYFQGNSAPDKSGLPSDRFSAERTGGSVSTLTIQRTQQEDSAVYLCASSLRSGYSNQPQHFGDGTRLSIL.

The chain carries TRBV12-3 or TRBV12-4 and TRBJ1-2; a possible D gene is TRBD1 (5 bases). V was trimmed by 3 bases and J by 8 bases, leaving 13 bases between them. The CDR3 contains 13 residues. The CDR3 nucleotides read TGTGCCAGCAGTTTTCAGGGCTTTGGGGGCTACACCTTC. Encoded protein: CASSFQGFGGYTF.

The chain employs TRBV5-1 and TRBJ1-2, with 7 bases aligning to TRBD1. CDR3 length equals 13 residues. CDR1 is SGHRS, CDR2 YFSETQ, per germline. The V and J ends lost 4 bases and 5 bases, in that order; junction bases with no gene match: 5. CDR3 in amino acids: CASSGGGEYGYTF. The CDR3 DNA follows: TGCGCCAGCAGCGGAGGGGGCGAGTATGGCTACACCTTC.

This clone appeared once. The chain couples TRBV18 to TRBJ1-2; TRBD1 matches at 7 bases. CDR3 length equals 13 residues. Losses at the gene ends were 6 bases for V and 7 bases for J; bases not matched to a gene: 8. Germline V lookup: CDR1 KGHSH, CDR2 LQKENI. The CDR3 DNA reads TGTGCCAGCTCTTCGGGACAGATGGGTGGCTACACCTTC. Amino acids: CASSSGQMGGYTF. The full variable domain, completed using reference TRBV18 and TRBJ1-2, is NAGVMQNPRHLVRRRGQEARLRCSPMKGHSHVYWYRQLPEEGLKFMVYLQKENIIDESGMPKERFSAEFPKEGPSILRIQQVVRGDSAAYFCASSSGQMGGYTFGSGTRLTVV.

The V and J genes are TRBV7-3 and TRBJ2-5, with D unclear. The CDR3 loop spans 13 amino acids. CDR1 and CDR2 (germline): SGHTA, FQGTGA. The V and J ends lost 2 bases and 2 bases respectively, with 6 bases between them. The CDR3 here is CASSLPEQETQYF. CDR3 DNA sequence: TGTGCCAGCAGCTTACCAGAACAAGAGACCCAGTACTTC.

The rearrangement joins TRBV11-3 to TRBJ1-1, with D hard to call. V lost 3 bases to trimming and J lost 4 bases, with 12 bases between them. The CDR3 has 14 residues. Germline V gene data show CDR1 as SGHNT and CDR2 as YENEEA. The CDR3 coding sequence is TGTGCCAGCAGCTTGGGCGGGAGTGTCACTGAAGCTTTCTTT. Its protein is CASSLGGSVTEAFF.

This clone has a single count. The J gene is TRBJ1-2, the V gene TRBV28, with no clear D. V was cut by 7 bases and J by 2 bases, with 11 bases left in between. CDR3 length: 13 residues. Germline values: CDR1 MDHEN, CDR2 SYDVKM. The CDR3 DNA follows: TGTGCCAGCATGTGGAGGTCGAACTATGGCTACACCTTC. Translation gives CASMWRSNYGYTF.

The sample holds one count of this clone. The chain links TRBV7-2 to TRBJ1-5; 8 bases fit TRBD1. Trimming took 2 bases from V and 4 from J; bases not matched to a gene: 4. The CDR3 is made up of 15 amino acids. CDR1 and CDR2 (germline): SGHTA, FQGNSA. CDR3 sequence reads: CASSLKTGGNQPQHF. The CDR3 DNA sequence: TGTGCCAGCAGCTTAAAAACAGGGGGGAATCAGCCCCAGCATTTT.